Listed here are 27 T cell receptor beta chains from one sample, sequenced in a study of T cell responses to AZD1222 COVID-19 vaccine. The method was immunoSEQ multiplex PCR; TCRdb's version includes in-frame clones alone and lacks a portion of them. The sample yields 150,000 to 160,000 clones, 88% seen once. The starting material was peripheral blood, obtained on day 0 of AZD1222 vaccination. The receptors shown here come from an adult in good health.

In DNA form, the CDR3 reads TGTGCCAGCAGCCGGGGGGCCGGGTACGAGCAGTACTTC. It codes for CASSRGAGYEQYF. The rearrangement uses TRBV7-2 and TRBJ2-7; a weak D match, TRBD2 (7 bases). Germline lookup yields CDR1 SGHTA and CDR2 FQGNSA. The CDR3 is 13 residues long. The V end was cut by 5 bases, the J end by 4 bases, with 12 bases between.

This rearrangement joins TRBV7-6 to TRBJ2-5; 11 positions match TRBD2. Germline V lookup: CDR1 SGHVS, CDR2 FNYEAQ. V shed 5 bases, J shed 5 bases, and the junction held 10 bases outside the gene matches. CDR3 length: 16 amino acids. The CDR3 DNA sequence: TGTGCCAGCAGCGCAGCCCTAGCGGGGGGTTTGGAGACCCAGTACTTC. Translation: CASSAALAGGLETQYF.

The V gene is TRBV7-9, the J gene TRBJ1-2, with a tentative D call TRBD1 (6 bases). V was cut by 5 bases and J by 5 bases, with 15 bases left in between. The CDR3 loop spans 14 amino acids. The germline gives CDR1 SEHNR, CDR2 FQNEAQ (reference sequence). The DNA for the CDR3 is TGTGCCAGCAGCCTGTACAGGGCCGGGTATGGCTACACCTTC. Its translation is CASSLYRAGYGYTF.

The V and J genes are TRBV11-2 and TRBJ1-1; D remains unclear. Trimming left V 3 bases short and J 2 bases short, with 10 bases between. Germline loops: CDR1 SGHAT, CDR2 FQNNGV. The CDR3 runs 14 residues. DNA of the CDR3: TGTGCCAGCAGCTTCAATTCAGCTAACACTGAAGCTTTCTTT. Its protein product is CASSFNSANTEAFF.

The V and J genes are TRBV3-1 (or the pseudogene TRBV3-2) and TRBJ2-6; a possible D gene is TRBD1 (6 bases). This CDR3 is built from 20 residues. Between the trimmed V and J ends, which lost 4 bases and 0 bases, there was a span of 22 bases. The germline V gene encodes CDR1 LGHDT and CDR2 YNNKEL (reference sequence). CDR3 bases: TGTGCCAGCAGCCCTTTTTCCCCCCTGCAGGGACACTCTGGGGCCAACGTCCTGACTTTC. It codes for CASSPFSPLQGHSGANVLTF.

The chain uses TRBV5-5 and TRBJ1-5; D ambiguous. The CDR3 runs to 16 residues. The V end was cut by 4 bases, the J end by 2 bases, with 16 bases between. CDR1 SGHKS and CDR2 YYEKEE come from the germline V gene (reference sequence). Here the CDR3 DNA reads TGTGCCAGCAGCCTCGGAGACTTGAGGGGCAATCAGCCCCAGCATTTT. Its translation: CASSLGDLRGNQPQHF.

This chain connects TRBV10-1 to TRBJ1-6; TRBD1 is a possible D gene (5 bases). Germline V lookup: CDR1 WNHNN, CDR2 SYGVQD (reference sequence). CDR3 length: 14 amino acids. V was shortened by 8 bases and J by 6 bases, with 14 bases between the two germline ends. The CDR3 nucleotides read TGCGCCAGCCCGGGGCAGATTTTTAATTCACCCCTCCACTTT. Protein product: CASPGQIFNSPLHF.

CDR3 in DNA: TGCGCCAGCAGCCAGGGACTGCCGGATGGGGCCAACGTCCTGACTTTC. Translated, it gives CASSQGLPDGANVLTF. The rearrangement joins TRBV5-1 to TRBJ2-6; D is possibly TRBD2 (6 bases). The V end lost 4 bases, the J end lost 3 bases, and 14 bases lay between the germline ends. Germline CDR1 SGHRS, CDR2 YFSETQ. The CDR3 has 16 residues.

CDR3 in amino acids: CASAPDRASHTIYF. The CDR3 DNA sequence: TGTGCCAGCGCTCCAGACAGGGCGAGTCACACCATATATTTT. This chain joins TRBV6-5 and TRBJ1-3; 7 bases fit TRBD1. Unmatched junction bases numbered 12, after V lost 8 bases and J lost 8 bases. Germline loops: CDR1 MNHEY, CDR2 SVGAGI. CDR3 length: 14 amino acids.

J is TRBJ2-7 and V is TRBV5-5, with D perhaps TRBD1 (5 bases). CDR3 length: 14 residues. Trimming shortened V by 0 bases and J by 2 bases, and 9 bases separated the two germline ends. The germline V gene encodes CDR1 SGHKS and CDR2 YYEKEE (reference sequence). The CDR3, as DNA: TGTGCCAGCAGCTTGGAGGACACTACCTACGAGCAGTACTTC. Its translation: CASSLEDTTYEQYF.

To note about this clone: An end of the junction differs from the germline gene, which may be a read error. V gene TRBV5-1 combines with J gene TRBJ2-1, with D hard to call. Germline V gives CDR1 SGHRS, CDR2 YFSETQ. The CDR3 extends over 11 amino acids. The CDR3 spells CASSLERISIF. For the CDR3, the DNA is TGCGCCAGCAGCTTGGAAAGAATCTCGATCTTC.

CDR3 protein: CASSLGGTRTGGVYYGYTF. As DNA, the CDR3 is TGTGCCAGCAGCTTAGGGGGAACCAGGACAGGGGGCGTATACTATGGCTACACCTTC. J is TRBJ1-2 and V is TRBV11-2; TRBD1 agrees at 11 bases. The CDR3 has 19 amino acids. Germline V gene lookup returns CDR1 SGHAT and CDR2 FQNNGV. V lost 1 base to trimming and J lost 3 bases; unmatched junction nucleotides: 13.

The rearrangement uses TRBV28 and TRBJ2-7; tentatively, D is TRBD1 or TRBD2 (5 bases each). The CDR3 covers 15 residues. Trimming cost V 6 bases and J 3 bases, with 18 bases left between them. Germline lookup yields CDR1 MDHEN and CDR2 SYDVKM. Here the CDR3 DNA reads TGTGCCAGCAGGCCCATCAGGGACGGTCTCTACGAGCAGTACTTC. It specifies CASRPIRDGLYEQYF.

CDR3 sequence (DNA): TGTGCCAGCAGCCAATCGATCAGTTCGTCTAATGAAAAACTGTTTTTT. Protein product: CASSQSISSSNEKLFF. This chain joins TRBV4-2 and TRBJ1-4; D ambiguous. Deletions cut 2 bases from V and 3 bases from J, with 13 bases between. The CDR3 covers 16 residues. Germline-derived CDR1 and CDR2 are LGHNA and YNFKEQ.

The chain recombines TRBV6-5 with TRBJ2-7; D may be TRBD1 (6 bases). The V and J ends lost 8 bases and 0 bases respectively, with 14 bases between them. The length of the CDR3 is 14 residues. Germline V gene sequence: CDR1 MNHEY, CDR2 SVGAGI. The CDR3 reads CASQRQDSSYEQYF. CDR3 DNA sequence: TGTGCCAGCCAAAGACAGGATAGCTCCTACGAGCAGTACTTC.

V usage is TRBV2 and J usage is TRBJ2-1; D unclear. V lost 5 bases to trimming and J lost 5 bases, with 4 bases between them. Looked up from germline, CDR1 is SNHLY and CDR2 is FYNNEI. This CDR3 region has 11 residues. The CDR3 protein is CASSPHNEQFF. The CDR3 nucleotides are TGTGCCAGCAGTCCCCACAATGAGCAGTTCTTC.

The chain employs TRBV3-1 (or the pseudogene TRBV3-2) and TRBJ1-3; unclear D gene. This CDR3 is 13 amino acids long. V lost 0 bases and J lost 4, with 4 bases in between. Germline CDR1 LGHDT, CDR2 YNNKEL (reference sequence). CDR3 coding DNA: TGTGCCAGCAGCCAAGATCCCGGAAACACCATATATTTT. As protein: CASSQDPGNTIYF.

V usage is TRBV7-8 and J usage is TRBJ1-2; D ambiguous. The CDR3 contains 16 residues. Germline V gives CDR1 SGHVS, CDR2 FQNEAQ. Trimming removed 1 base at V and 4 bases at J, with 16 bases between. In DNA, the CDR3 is TGTGCCAGCAGCTTAGGGGTTGTTGTTGGCGGCTATGGCTACACCTTC. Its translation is CASSLGVVVGGYGYTF. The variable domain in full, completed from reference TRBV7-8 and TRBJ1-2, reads GAGVSQSPRYKVAKRGQDVALRCDPISGHVSLFWYQQALGQGPEFLTYFQNEAQLDKSGLPSDRFFAERPEGSVSTLKIQRTQQEDSAVYLCASSLGVVVGGYGYTFGSGTRLTVV.

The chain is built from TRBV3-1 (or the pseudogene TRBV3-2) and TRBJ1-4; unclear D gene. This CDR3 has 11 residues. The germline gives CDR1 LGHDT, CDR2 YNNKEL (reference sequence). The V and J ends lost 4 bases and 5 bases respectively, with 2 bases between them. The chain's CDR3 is CASSLNEKLFF. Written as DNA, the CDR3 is TGTGCCAGCAGCCTCAATGAAAAACTGTTTTTT.

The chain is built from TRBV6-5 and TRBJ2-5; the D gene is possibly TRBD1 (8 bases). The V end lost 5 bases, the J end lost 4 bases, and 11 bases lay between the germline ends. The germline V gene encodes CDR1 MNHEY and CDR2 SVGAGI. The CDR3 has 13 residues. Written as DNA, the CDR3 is TGTGCCAGCAGTCACAGGGGGGGAGAGACCCAGTACTTC. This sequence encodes CASSHRGGETQYF.

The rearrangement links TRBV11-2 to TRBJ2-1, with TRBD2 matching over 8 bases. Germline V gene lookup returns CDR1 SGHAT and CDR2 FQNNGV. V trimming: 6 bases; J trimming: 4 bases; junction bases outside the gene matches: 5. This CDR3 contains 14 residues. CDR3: CASRPTSGYNEQFF. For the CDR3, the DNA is TGTGCCAGCAGACCAACTAGCGGTTACAATGAGCAGTTCTTC.

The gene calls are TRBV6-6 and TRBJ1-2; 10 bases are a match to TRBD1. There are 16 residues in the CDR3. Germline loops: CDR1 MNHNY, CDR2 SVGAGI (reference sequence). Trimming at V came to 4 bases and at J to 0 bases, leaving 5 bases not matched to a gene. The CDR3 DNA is TGTGCCAGCAGTTCGGGACAGGGGACTACTAACTATGGCTACACCTTC. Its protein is CASSSGQGTTNYGYTF.

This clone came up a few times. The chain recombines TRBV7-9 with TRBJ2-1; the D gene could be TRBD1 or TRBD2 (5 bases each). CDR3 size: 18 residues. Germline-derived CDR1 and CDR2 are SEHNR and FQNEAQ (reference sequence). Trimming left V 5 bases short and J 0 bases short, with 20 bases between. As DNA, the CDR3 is TGTGCCAGCAGCCCACCTGCCGGGGACCGCAACTCCTACAATGAGCAGTTCTTC. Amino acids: CASSPPAGDRNSYNEQFF.

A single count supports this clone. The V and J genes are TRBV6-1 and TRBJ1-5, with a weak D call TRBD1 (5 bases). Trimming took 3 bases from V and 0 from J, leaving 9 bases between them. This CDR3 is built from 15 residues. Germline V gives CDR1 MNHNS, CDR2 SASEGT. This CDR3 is CASSEAGISNQPQHF. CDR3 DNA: TGTGCCAGCAGTGAGGCAGGGATTAGCAATCAGCCCCAGCATTTT.

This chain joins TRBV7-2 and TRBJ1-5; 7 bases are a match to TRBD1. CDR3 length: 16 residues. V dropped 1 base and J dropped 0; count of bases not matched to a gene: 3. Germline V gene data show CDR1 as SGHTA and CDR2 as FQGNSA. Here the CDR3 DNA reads TGTGCCAGCAGCTTAGAGACAGGGTATAGCAATCAGCCCCAGCATTTT. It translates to CASSLETGYSNQPQHF. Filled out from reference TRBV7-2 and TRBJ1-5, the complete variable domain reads GAGVSQSPSNKVTEKGKDVELRCDPISGHTALYWYRQSLGQGLEFLIYFQGNSAPDKSGLPSDRFSAERTGGSVSTLTIQRTQQEDSAVYLCASSLETGYSNQPQHFGDGTRLSIL.

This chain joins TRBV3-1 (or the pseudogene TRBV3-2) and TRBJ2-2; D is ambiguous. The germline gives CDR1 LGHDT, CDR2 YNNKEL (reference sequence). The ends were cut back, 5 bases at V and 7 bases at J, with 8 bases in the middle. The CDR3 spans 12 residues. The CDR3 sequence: CASSGGNGELFF. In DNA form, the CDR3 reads TGTGCCAGCAGCGGTGGGAACGGGGAGCTGTTTTTT.

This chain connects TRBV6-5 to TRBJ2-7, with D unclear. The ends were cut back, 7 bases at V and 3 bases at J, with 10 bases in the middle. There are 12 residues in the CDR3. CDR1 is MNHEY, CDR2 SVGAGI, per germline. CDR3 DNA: TGTGCCAGCATCGGGTGGAACTACGAGCAGTACTTC. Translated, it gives CASIGWNYEQYF.